This T cell receptor beta chain stems from a study of Ad26.COV2.S vaccination and SARS-CoV-2 variants. The treatment was: about 20 received Ad26.COV2.S at low or high dose, single or two shots; several received placebo; per-sample allocation not given. On day 63 after the first injection, vaccine and placebo recipients gave samples. At a Boston site, the person donating was an adult of 18-55 years. Using immunoSEQ multiplex PCR, the repertoire was profiled, and TCRdb retains in-frame clones only, with some absent. The sample records about 420,000 clones, approximately 88% being singletons. J was trimmed by 6 bases and V by 10 bases; bases with no gene match: 10. CDR1 and CDR2 from the germline V gene are MDHEN and SYDVKM. The CDR3 runs to 13 residues.

Sequencing used peripheral blood, obtained in a trial of Ad26.COV2.S vaccine versus placebo. The V gene is TRBV28, the J gene TRBJ1-1, with 8 nucleotides matching TRBD1. This TCR derives from a person aged 18 to 65 who received the Ad26.COV2.S COVID-19 vaccine or a placebo. The CDR3 region is CATRQGRRAEAFF. The DNA of the CDR3 is TGTGCCACCAGACAGGGGCGAAGGGCTGAAGCTTTCTTT.